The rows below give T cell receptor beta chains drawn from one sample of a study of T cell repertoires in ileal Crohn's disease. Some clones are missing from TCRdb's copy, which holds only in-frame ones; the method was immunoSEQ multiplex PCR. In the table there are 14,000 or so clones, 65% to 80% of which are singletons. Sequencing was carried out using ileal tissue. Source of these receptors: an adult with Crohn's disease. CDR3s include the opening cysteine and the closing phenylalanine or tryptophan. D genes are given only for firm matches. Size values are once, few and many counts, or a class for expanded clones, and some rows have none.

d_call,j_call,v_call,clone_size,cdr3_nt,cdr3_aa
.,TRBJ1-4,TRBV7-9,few,TGTGCCAGCAGCTTAATTCGTATCGGTATCCGTGAAAAACTGTTTTTT,CASSLIRIGIREKLFF
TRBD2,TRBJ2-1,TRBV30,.,TGTGCCTGGAGTCTAGCGGGGGGGGAATTGGGTGAGCAGTTCTTC,CAWSLAGGELGEQFF
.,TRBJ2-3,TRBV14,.,TGTGCCAGCAGCCTCCTCACAGATACGCAGTATTTT,CASSLLTDTQYF
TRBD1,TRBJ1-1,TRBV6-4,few,TGTGCCAGCAGCCGAGGACAGGGGAGGACTGAAGCTTTCTTT,CASSRGQGRTEAFF
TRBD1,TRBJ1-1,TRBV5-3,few,TGTGCCAGAAGCTTGGGATCGGCAGGGGGGAACACTGAAGCTTTCTTT,CARSLGSAGGNTEAFF
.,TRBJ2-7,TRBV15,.,TGTGCCACCAGCAGGGGAATATCCGACGAGCAGTACTTC,CATSRGISDEQYF
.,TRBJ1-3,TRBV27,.,TGTGCCAGCAGAAATACAGGGTCCGCGGGAAACACCATATATTTT,CASRNTGSAGNTIYF
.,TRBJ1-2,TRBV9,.,TGTGCCAGCAGCGTAGGAAGCGTTCGCGATGGCTACACCTTC,CASSVGSVRDGYTF
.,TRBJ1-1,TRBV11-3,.,TGTGCCAGCAGCTTAGTTCGGCAGGCGGTAGGGAACACTGAAGCTTTCTTT,CASSLVRQAVGNTEAFF
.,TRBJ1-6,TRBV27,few,TGTGCCAGCGGGCGACAGCACCCCAATTCACCCCTCCACTTT,CASGRQHPNSPLHF
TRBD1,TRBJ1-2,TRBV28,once,TGTGCCAGCGGCATTAACCGGGACAGGGCCCATGGCTACACCTTC,CASGINRDRAHGYTF
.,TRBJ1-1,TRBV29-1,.,TGCAGCGTTGAAGAAAGCGGGGGCGCGGGGACTGAAGCTTTCTTT,CSVEESGGAGTEAFF
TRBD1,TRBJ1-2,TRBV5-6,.,TGTGCCAGCAGCCGGGTCGGGACAGGGGGCTGGAACTATGGCTACACCTTC,CASSRVGTGGWNYGYTF
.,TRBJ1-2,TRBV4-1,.,TGCGCCAGCAGCCAGGAGCACTATGGCTACACCTTC,CASSQEHYGYTF
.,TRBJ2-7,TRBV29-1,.,TGCAGCGTTGATATATCCGATGAGCAGTACTTC,CSVDISDEQYF
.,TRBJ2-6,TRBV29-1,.,TGCAGCGTTGAAGAAGGTCTTATTGGGCAGGGGTACCCCGGGGCCAACGTCCTGACTTTC,CSVEEGLIGQGYPGANVLTF